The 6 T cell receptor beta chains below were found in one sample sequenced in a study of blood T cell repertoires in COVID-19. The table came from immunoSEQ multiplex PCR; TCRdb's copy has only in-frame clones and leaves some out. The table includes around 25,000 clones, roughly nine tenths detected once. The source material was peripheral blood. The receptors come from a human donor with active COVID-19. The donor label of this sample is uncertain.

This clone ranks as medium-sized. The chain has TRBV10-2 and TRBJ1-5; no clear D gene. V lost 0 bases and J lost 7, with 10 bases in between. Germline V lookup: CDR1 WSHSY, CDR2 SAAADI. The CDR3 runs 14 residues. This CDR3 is CASSESGVGQPQHF. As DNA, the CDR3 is TGCGCCAGCAGTGAGTCCGGGGTAGGCCAGCCCCAGCATTTT.

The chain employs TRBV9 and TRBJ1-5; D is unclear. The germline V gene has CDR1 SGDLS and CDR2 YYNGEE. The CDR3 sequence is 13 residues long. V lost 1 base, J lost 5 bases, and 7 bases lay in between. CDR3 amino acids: CASSVSVDQPQHF. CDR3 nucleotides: TGTGCCAGCAGCGTATCGGTAGATCAGCCCCAGCATTTT.

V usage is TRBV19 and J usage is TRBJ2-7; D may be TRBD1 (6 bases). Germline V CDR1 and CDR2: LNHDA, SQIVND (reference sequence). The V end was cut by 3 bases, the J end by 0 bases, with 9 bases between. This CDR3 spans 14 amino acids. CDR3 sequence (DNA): TGTGCCAGTAGTATCCAGGGGTCCTCCTACGAGCAGTACTTC. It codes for CASSIQGSSYEQYF.

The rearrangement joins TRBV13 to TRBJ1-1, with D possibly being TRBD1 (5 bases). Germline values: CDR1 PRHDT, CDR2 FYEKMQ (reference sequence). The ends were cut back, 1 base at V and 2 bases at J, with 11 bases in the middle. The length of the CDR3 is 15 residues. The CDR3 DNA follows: TGTGCCAGCAGCTTAGAATCACAGGCTAACACTGAAGCTTTCTTT. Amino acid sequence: CASSLESQANTEAFF.

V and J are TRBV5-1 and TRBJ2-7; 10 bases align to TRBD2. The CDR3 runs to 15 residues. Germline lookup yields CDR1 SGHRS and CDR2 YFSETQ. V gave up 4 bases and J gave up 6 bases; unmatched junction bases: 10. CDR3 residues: CASSIPAGGVGEQYF. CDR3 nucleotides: TGCGCCAGCAGCATACCAGCGGGAGGGGTGGGCGAGCAGTACTTC.

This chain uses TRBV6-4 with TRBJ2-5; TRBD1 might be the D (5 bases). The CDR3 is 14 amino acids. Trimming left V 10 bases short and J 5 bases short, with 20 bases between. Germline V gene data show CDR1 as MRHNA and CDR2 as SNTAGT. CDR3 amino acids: CATPRQSKGETQYF. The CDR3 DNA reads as TGTGCCACCCCCAGGCAGTCCAAGGGGGAGACCCAGTACTTC.